The clone carrying this T cell receptor (beta chain) has a count of ten or more. This sample is drawn from a study of response to subunit inactivated influenza vaccine. Germline values: CDR1 KGHDR, CDR2 SFDVKD. Trimming removed 4 bases from V and 0 bases from J, with 10 bases in between. The CDR3 consists of 15 residues. TCRdb ran MiXCR on the RT-PCR reads and lists one entry per CDR3 protein. This table has 500,000 to 700,000 distinct CDR3 sequences, under 25% appearing once. Another study also made use of these data, one on T cells expressing NK-cell markers. That publication notes: Beta-chain TCR cDNA was generated via 5'RACE template switching with UMIs. HCMV serostatus: most of the eight sequenced donors positive, one negative. In roughly six donors, dominant NKG2C+ clonotypes were roughly 1.0-7.5% of CD8+ T cells. Also leading the CD3+CD56-NKG2C+ fraction in a few donors were these clonotypes.

The specimen was CD4+ T cells sorted from PBMCs, collected 12 days after vaccination. The receptor was derived from a man in his fifties who received an inactivated influenza vaccine. The rearrangement links TRBV24-1 to TRBJ2-3; D call uncertain. Written as DNA, the CDR3 is TGTGCCACCAGTGACCCCCTCCTTAGCACAGATACGCAGTATTTT. Translation gives CATSDPLLSTDTQYF.